A single T cell receptor (beta chain) is shown here with its context. The record originates from a study of cytomegalovirus exposure and HLA in healthy donors. The PCR made use of 60 Vbeta and 13 Jbeta primers. Generated by immunoSEQ multiplex PCR, the TCRdb table keeps only in-frame clones and is missing some. The top ten hold around 4.2% of the sample, which has some 150,000 clones, roughly 78% seen once. V was trimmed by 7 bases and J by 5 bases, leaving 14 bases between them. The CDR3 is 13 amino acids. The V gene's germline CDR1 is PRHDT and CDR2 FYEKMQ (reference sequence). The chain carries TRBV13 and TRBJ2-5, with a weak D call TRBD2 (7 bases). Sequenced material: PBMCs. The sequence was obtained from a man in his fifties in good health and CMV-seropositive. The CDR3 reads CASTGGAEETQYF. The CDR3 DNA sequence: TGTGCCAGCACTGGGGGGGCCGAGGAGACCCAGTACTTC.